This T cell receptor beta chain was captured by sequencing in a study of shared clonotypes between healthy human individuals (dated by TCRdb to about 2020). Turning to the overall study: The cohort comprised a couple of women and three men aged 18 to 49 years. For each donor, three plates each were used for CD4 naive and CD4 memory, two plates were used for CD8 naive, and one plate was used for CD8 memory. Each donor's leukapheresis produced roughly between about 0.9 and 9.5 billion PBMCs. To increase sequencing depth and limit assay-specific biases, different laboratories used diverse techniques to prepare libraries and sequence TCR repertoires. The study deeply sequenced blood TCR repertoires of about 5 healthy adults to estimate repertoire size and the extent of clonotype sharing between individuals.

With respect to this clone: There is no known antigen for this receptor. Within one base of it there is no much larger clone, and no base qualities were kept.

Summary of the overall study and its limitations: Higher generation probabilities were observed for clonotypes shared by all four sorted-subset donors than for non-shared clonotypes. Pairwise subsampling indicated that sequencing depth was expected to affect the degree of clonotype sharing among donors. The genetic and exposure-history diversity represented was limited by the small number of donors. Larger estimated clonotype richness was generally found for naive subsets than for memory subsets. Across a handful of donors, approximately 5% of naive CD4, 3% to 3.5% of naive CD8, around 2.1% of memory CD4, and approximately 0.4% of memory CD8 clonotypes were shared. Even with the large sequencing depth, rarefaction of the sorted-subset datasets indicated that sequencing was incomplete. Sampling was restricted to blood, and TCR repertoires in tissues likely differ from the TCR repertoires found in blood.

The CDR3 runs 11 residues from the cysteine to the phenylalanine. Just CDR3 DNA is preserved here, 33 bases in frame from base 1. For CDR1 and CDR2, the germline V gene (reference sequence) lists LNHDA and SQIVND. At the junction V is shortened by 7 bases and J by 4 bases, with 7 bases in between. Donors were healthy HIV-negative adults with no recently reported acute infections or vaccinations. Every donor was a Caucasian adult residing in Nashville, Tennessee, USA. CD4+ T cells were enriched by magnetic negative selection; naive cells were then positively selected on CD45RA, and the negative fraction formed the memory subset. Blood was obtained by leukapheresis, after which PBMCs were separated by Ficoll-Histopaque density gradient centrifugation and cryopreserved in liquid nitrogen vapor phase. Analytical flow cytometry was used to check the purity and quantity of every magnetically sorted T cell population. Genomic DNA was isolated from every sorted fraction and measured by UV absorbance on a Nanodrop 2000c.

Using the deep immunoSEQ assay, TCR CDR3 regions were amplified from genomic DNA by multiplex PCR. Extracted genomic DNA from each cell subset was distributed evenly across all wells of several immunoSEQ 96-well plates, and each plate was treated as a replicate. For sorted subsets, each replicate PCR was loaded with about 0.2 ug genomic DNA, equivalent to 30,000 or so T cell genomes. Purified libraries were measured with a Qubit 3.0 fluorometer, size-checked on a Bioanalyzer 2100, and measured again with the KAPA Library Quantification kit. Every immunoSEQ 96-well plate was sequenced on a separate single-read 150-cycle Illumina NextSeq 550 flow cell. Processing in the source paper ran as follows. The immunoSEQ output contained only junctional sequences without quality scores, so filtering could not match that applied to full-length reads. Sequences were annotated with PyIR, a Python wrapper for IgBLAST v1.9, and V/J genes and CDR3 were assigned using IMGT germline references. Any read was removed if the V/J assignment was weak (E-value above 1e-6), the CDR3 was missing, or the read contained stop codons, out-of-frame junctions, or ambiguous translated residues. V3J clonotypes were defined by identical inferred V gene, J gene, and CDR3 amino acid sequence. Percentage overlap between repertoires was computed as shared unique clonotypes divided by the size of the smaller repertoire. Three approaches were used to assess repertoire richness: RTK rarefaction, the Chao1 estimator, and Recon v2.1 estimates of unobserved clonotypes. Generation probabilities were computed with OLGA for all TCRbeta clonotypes obtained by the gDNA method from several donors. The table comes from immuneACCESS by way of TCRdb, which keeps in-frame sequences with V and J called. Part of the clones is missing from these tables; in studies checked, under half for an unresolved V gene and the rest for unknown reasons. Clone size and V and J calls were adopted from that table, with D and trimming inferred from the DNA. The sample table lists 600,000 to 750,000 clones, 72% of them with a count of one. About 1.7% of the sample is held by the ten biggest clonotypes.

The rearrangement joined TRBV19 to TRBJ1-2; no D gene can be assigned with confidence. Sequenced input: memory CD4+ T cells sorted from blood. Read against the paper, the sample's cell subset or site label means: CD45RA-negative fraction. This TCR was sampled from a woman aged 25 to 39 in good health. CDR3 loop: CASTLGYGYTF. The bases are TGTGCCAGTACCTTGGGCTATGGCTACACCTTC.